This TCR beta chain was observed in a study of control samples from healthy donors and cancer patients. Measured with immunoSEQ multiplex PCR; TCRdb has only the in-frame clones, and not every one. The sample has some 120,000 clones; about 88% are singletons. The germline V and J ends were trimmed by 3 bases and 0 bases, with 9 bases remaining between them. Germline V gene lookup returns CDR1 SGHTA and CDR2 FQGNSA. This CDR3 spans 15 amino acids. The sequencing sample was made of blood. The chain employs TRBV7-2 and TRBJ1-5; D is undetermined. The sequence was obtained from a man in his fifties in good health. The CDR3 sequence is CASSLLGTSNQPQHF. In nucleotides, the CDR3 is TGTGCCAGCAGCTTGTTGGGAACTAGCAATCAGCCCCAGCATTTT. The whole variable domain, filled in from reference TRBV7-2 and TRBJ1-5, reads GAGVSQSPSNKVTEKGKDVELRCDPISGHTALYWYRQSLGQGLEFLIYFQGNSAPDKSGLPSDRFSAERTGGSVSTLTIQRTQQEDSAVYLCASSLLGTSNQPQHFGDGTRLSIL.